Each of the 27 T cell receptor beta chains below was sequenced from the same sample in a study of blood T cell repertoires in COVID-19. Sequencing used immunoSEQ multiplex PCR; TCRdb keeps in-frame clones, though not all of them. The table has under 400,000 clones, 85% to 90% seen once. The source material was peripheral blood. Receptors were obtained from a man younger than 35 with active or convalescent COVID-19.

This clone was detected only once. V usage is TRBV9 and J usage is TRBJ1-1; 7 nucleotides match TRBD1. The CDR3 is 15 amino acids. Per germline, CDR1 SGDLS and CDR2 YYNGEE. The V gene end was trimmed by 4 bases and the J gene end by 7 bases; junction bases not matched to a gene: 13. For the CDR3, the DNA is TGTGCCAGCAGCCCGCGGGGGGGACAGAAGCATGAAGCTTTCTTT. Amino acids: CASSPRGGQKHEAFF.

This rearrangement joins TRBV28 to TRBJ1-2; a possible D gene is TRBD1 (5 bases). Germline V gene lookup returns CDR1 MDHEN and CDR2 SYDVKM. V shed 4 bases and J shed 4 bases, with 16 bases lying between them. This CDR3 comprises 15 residues. The DNA of the CDR3 is TGTGCCAGCAGTTCCCAAGGGACCGGGGGCTATGGCTACACCTTC. This gives the protein CASSSQGTGGYGYTF.

Only one count was recorded for this clone. The chain combines TRBV10-3 with TRBJ1-3; 8 nucleotides align to TRBD1. The V gene end was trimmed by 8 bases and the J gene end by 3 bases; junction bases not matched to a gene: 9. The CDR3 runs to 15 residues. CDR1 is ENHRY and CDR2 is SYGVKD in the germline V gene. The CDR3 loop reads CAIAQGQGRGNTIYF. The CDR3 coding sequence is TGTGCCATCGCTCAAGGACAGGGACGTGGAAACACCATATATTTT.

The chain links TRBV7-8 to TRBJ1-6, with D tentatively TRBD1 (6 bases). There are 13 residues in the CDR3. Trimming took off 6 bases at V and 8 bases at J, with 11 bases between the two ends. Germline V gives CDR1 SGHVS, CDR2 FQNEAQ. The CDR3 bases are TGTGCCAGCAGTACAGGGTCCTATTCACCCCTCCACTTT. Residues: CASSTGSYSPLHF.

This chain joins TRBV6-5 and TRBJ1-1, with TRBD1 matching over 8 bases. The CDR3 loop spans 15 amino acids. Germline V gene sequence: CDR1 MNHEY, CDR2 SVGAGI. Trimming cost V 4 bases and J 1 base; bases outside gene matches: 5. CDR3 region: CASSLPGQANTEAFF. The CDR3, as DNA: TGTGCCAGCAGTTTACCGGGACAGGCGAACACTGAAGCTTTCTTT.

J is TRBJ2-2 and V is TRBV18; 7 nucleotides agree with TRBD1. CDR1 and CDR2 (germline): KGHSH, LQKENI. V shed 3 bases and J 1 base; nucleotides not matched to a gene: 2. This CDR3 is 15 amino acids long. The CDR3 sequence: CASSPGTVNTGELFF. The CDR3 DNA reads TGTGCCAGCTCACCCGGGACAGTGAACACCGGGGAGCTGTTTTTT.

The J gene is TRBJ1-6, the V gene TRBV18, with 10 bases aligning to TRBD1. CDR3 length: 15 amino acids. J lost 9 bases, V lost 0 bases, and 2 bases had no gene match. The V gene's germline CDR1 is KGHSH and CDR2 LQKENI. CDR3 sequence reads: CASSPPRQGASPLHF. The CDR3 DNA sequence: TGTGCCAGCTCACCACCCCGACAGGGGGCTTCACCCCTCCACTTT.

The chain recombines TRBV5-4 with TRBJ1-2, with 10 bases that match TRBD1. Germline V gene sequence: CDR1 SGHNT, CDR2 YYREEE (reference sequence). The CDR3 contains 15 residues. With V trimmed by 3 bases and J by 2 bases, 4 bases remained unmatched. CDR3 sequence (DNA): TGTGCCAGCAGCTCCGGGACAGGGGCAAACTATGGCTACACCTTC. Its protein product is CASSSGTGANYGYTF.

V usage is TRBV16 and J usage is TRBJ2-4; 9 nucleotides align to TRBD1. Germline V gene data show CDR1 as KGHSY and CDR2 as FQNENV. Trimming removed 2 bases from V and 10 bases from J; junction bases left unmatched: 6. The CDR3 runs 14 residues. CDR3 protein: CASSQMRTGVIQYF. As DNA, the CDR3 is TGTGCCAGCAGCCAAATGAGGACAGGGGTAATTCAGTACTTC.

The J gene is TRBJ2-1, the V gene TRBV3-1 (or the pseudogene TRBV3-2); no definite D call. This CDR3 is built from 16 residues. The germline V gene encodes CDR1 LGHDT and CDR2 YNNKEL (reference sequence). V dropped 0 bases and J dropped 7 bases, with 16 bases sitting between them. This chain's CDR3 is CASSQEVKGDPNEQFF. DNA of the CDR3: TGTGCCAGCAGCCAAGAGGTCAAAGGAGACCCTAATGAGCAGTTCTTC.

J is TRBJ1-2 and V is TRBV19; D is ambiguous. This CDR3 has 12 residues. Trimming removed 8 bases from V and 6 bases from J, with 13 bases in between. The germline gives CDR1 LNHDA, CDR2 SQIVND (reference sequence). CDR3 DNA: TGTGCCAGTCGGAGGTTTCAGAATGGCTACACCTTC. Translating gives CASRRFQNGYTF.

This rearrangement joins TRBV10-3 to TRBJ1-1, with D tentatively TRBD1 (5 bases). V was trimmed by 6 bases and J by 3 bases, leaving 17 bases between them. There are 15 residues in the CDR3. Germline-derived CDR1 and CDR2 are ENHRY and SYGVKD. The CDR3 sequence is CAISTLSGGDTEAFF. The CDR3 nucleotides read TGTGCCATCAGCACCCTAAGCGGGGGAGACACTGAAGCTTTCTTT.

The chain carries TRBV11-2 and TRBJ1-3, with unresolved D. Per the germline V gene, CDR1 is SGHAT and CDR2 is FQNNGV. Trimming removed 2 bases at V and 8 bases at J, with 7 bases between. There are 12 residues in the CDR3. CDR3 sequence (DNA): TGTGCCAGCAGCTTATTCGGAGACACCATATATTTT. Residues: CASSLFGDTIYF.

This sequence joins TRBV7-9 and TRBJ1-3, with D uncertain. The CDR3 is 14 residues long. Deletions cut 6 bases from V and 1 base from J, with 10 bases between. Germline CDR1 reads SEHNR; CDR2 reads FQNEAQ (reference sequence). CDR3 sequence: CASRTGASGNTIYF. The DNA for the CDR3 is TGTGCCAGCAGGACGGGTGCTTCTGGAAACACCATATATTTT.

The chain links TRBV15 to TRBJ1-2; D remains unclear. Trimming removed 0 bases from V and 6 bases from J, with 11 bases in between. The CDR3 is 14 amino acids. Germline values: CDR1 LNHNV, CDR2 YYDKDF (reference sequence). The CDR3 is CATSRDSVYNGYTF. The CDR3 DNA sequence: TGTGCCACCAGCAGAGATTCAGTTTATAATGGCTACACCTTC.

The chain employs TRBV4-1 and TRBJ1-5, with D possibly matching TRBD1 (6 bases). The V and J ends lost 2 bases and 4 bases respectively, with 15 bases between them. The CDR3 consists of 16 residues. The germline gives CDR1 MGHRA, CDR2 YSYEKL. Here the CDR3 DNA reads TGCGCCAGCAGCCAAATTTGGACAGTGGCTAATCAGCCCCAGCATTTT. It yields the protein CASSQIWTVANQPQHF.

This chain uses TRBV7-2 with TRBJ2-7; TRBD2 aligns across 9 bases. Trimming removed 1 base from V and 0 bases from J; junction bases left unmatched: 4. This CDR3 is 16 amino acids long. CDR1 SGHTA and CDR2 FQGNSA come from the germline V gene. The CDR3 loop is CASSLGLAGSSYEQYF. CDR3 nucleotide sequence: TGTGCCAGCAGCTTAGGTCTAGCGGGAAGCTCCTACGAGCAGTACTTC.

V and J are TRBV18 and TRBJ1-2; no definite D call. V was cut by 4 bases and J by 2 bases, with 5 bases left in between. This CDR3 has 12 residues. CDR1 KGHSH and CDR2 LQKENI come from the germline V gene. CDR3 DNA: TGTGCCAGCTCACGGGAGAACTATGGCTACACCTTC. Amino acids: CASSRENYGYTF. The complete variable domain, with remaining parts taken from reference TRBV18 and TRBJ1-2, reads NAGVMQNPRHLVRRRGQEARLRCSPMKGHSHVYWYRQLPEEGLKFMVYLQKENIIDESGMPKERFSAEFPKEGPSILRIQQVVRGDSAAYFCASSRENYGYTFGSGTRLTVV.

The V gene is TRBV4-2, the J gene TRBJ2-1, with 12 nucleotides matching TRBD2. J gave up 0 bases and V 2 bases, and 2 bases lay outside the gene matches. The germline V gene has CDR1 LGHNA and CDR2 YNFKEQ. This CDR3 has 17 amino acids. The CDR3 loop is CASSQLAGGSSYNEQFF. The CDR3 DNA follows: TGTGCCAGCAGCCAACTAGCGGGAGGGAGCTCCTACAATGAGCAGTTCTTC.

The V call is TRBV27, the J call TRBJ2-1; D is possibly TRBD1 (5 bases). Germline values: CDR1 MNHEY, CDR2 SMNVEV (reference sequence). The CDR3 totals 16 residues. V lost 3 bases and J 3 bases, leaving 15 bases between the germline ends. This CDR3 is CASSFGDQGFYNEQFF. CDR3 sequence (DNA): TGTGCCAGCAGTTTTGGGGATCAGGGTTTCTACAATGAGCAGTTCTTC.

J is TRBJ1-2 and V is TRBV19; 8 nucleotides line up with TRBD1. This CDR3 is built from 16 residues. V lost 3 bases and J lost 0; bases outside the gene matches: 6. Germline-derived CDR1 and CDR2 are LNHDA and SQIVND (reference sequence). The chain's CDR3 is CASSMLGQEANYGYTF. The CDR3 nucleotides read TGTGCCAGTAGTATGTTGGGACAGGAAGCTAACTATGGCTACACCTTC.

This rearrangement joins TRBV6-5 to TRBJ2-1, with 7 bases that match TRBD2. The length of the CDR3 is 16 residues. V was clipped by 0 bases and J by 5 bases; unmatched bases: 7. Germline CDR1 reads MNHEY; CDR2 reads SVGAGI. The CDR3 DNA sequence: TGTGCCAGCAGTTACTCTACCAGCGGGGTGCACAATGAGCAGTTCTTC. Translation: CASSYSTSGVHNEQFF.

V is TRBV27 and J is TRBJ2-2; D is possibly TRBD2 (5 bases). The length of the CDR3 is 13 residues. The V end was cut by 5 bases, the J end by 7 bases, with 11 bases between. Germline CDR1 is MNHEY and CDR2 is SMNVEV (reference sequence). CDR3 protein: CASSLGLGGELFF. CDR3 DNA sequence: TGTGCCAGCAGTCTCGGACTGGGCGGGGAGCTGTTTTTT.

The chain has TRBV27 and TRBJ1-6; no firm D call. Trimming cost V 3 bases and J 0 bases, with 12 bases left between them. The CDR3 has 17 residues. Germline CDR1 MNHEY, CDR2 SMNVEV (reference sequence). CDR3 in amino acids: CASSLEGPSSYNSPLHF. CDR3 coding DNA: TGTGCCAGCAGTTTGGAGGGCCCGAGCTCCTATAATTCACCCCTCCACTTT.

The chain joins TRBV19 to TRBJ2-1; the match to TRBD2 covers 7 bases. V lost 1 base to trimming and J lost 0 bases; unmatched junction nucleotides: 12. The CDR3 consists of 19 residues. Germline V gives CDR1 LNHDA, CDR2 SQIVND (reference sequence). Here the CDR3 reads CASSIGAGAFLGSYNEQFF. The CDR3 DNA reads TGTGCCAGTAGTATAGGGGCGGGAGCGTTCTTAGGCTCCTACAATGAGCAGTTCTTC.

V usage is TRBV5-1 and J usage is TRBJ1-1, with a weak D call TRBD1 (5 bases). The ends were cut back, 4 bases at V and 4 bases at J, with 17 bases in the middle. This CDR3 region has 15 residues. CDR1 SGHRS and CDR2 YFSETQ come from the germline V gene. The CDR3 nucleotides read TGCGCCAGCAGCCCCGGACGGGGGGGTTTCACTGAAGCTTTCTTT. It specifies CASSPGRGGFTEAFF.

In its sample, this clone was seen once. CDR3 residues: CASSLVGGLDYGYTF. The CDR3 DNA reads as TGCGCCAGCAGCTTGGTTGGGGGGTTGGACTATGGCTACACCTTC. The rearrangement links TRBV5-1 to TRBJ1-2; tentative D call: TRBD1 (5 bases). Germline CDR1 and CDR2: SGHRS and YFSETQ. Trimming pared 0 bases from V and 3 bases from J, leaving 12 bases between. CDR3 length: 15 residues.